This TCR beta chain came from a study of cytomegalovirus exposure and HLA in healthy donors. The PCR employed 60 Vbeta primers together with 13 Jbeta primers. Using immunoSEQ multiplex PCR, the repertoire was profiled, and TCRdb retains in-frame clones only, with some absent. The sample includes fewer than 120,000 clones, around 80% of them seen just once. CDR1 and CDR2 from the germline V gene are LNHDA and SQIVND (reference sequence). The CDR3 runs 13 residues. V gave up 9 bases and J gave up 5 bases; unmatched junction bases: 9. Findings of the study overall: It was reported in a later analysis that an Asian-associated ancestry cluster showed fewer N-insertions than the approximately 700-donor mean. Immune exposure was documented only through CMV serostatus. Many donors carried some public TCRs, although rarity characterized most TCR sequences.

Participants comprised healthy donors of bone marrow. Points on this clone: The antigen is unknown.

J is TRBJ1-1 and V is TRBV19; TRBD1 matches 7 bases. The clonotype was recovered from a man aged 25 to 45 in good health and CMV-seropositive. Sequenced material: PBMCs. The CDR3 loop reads CASRQGVGTEAFF. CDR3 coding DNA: TGTGCCAGCAGACAGGGCGTTGGAACTGAAGCTTTCTTT.